Each of the 15 T cell receptor beta chains below was sequenced from the same sample in a study of T-cell reconstitution after alpha-beta-depleted transplantation in children (dated by TCRdb to 2016 to 2017). The library was obtained by PCR. These reads were obtained on an Illumina HiSeq 2500. To normalize quantification of the TCRbeta repertoire, the TCR libraries were built with molecular barcoding that relied on unique molecular identifiers. TCRdb reprocessing: public reads trimmed at Q25 with fastp, clones called with MiXCR, in-frame beta chains kept. Here each entry gathers all rows of one CDR3 protein and keeps the most common genes and DNA. Present in this sample are approximately 430,000 distinct CDR3 sequences, about a sixth of which were seen just once. 25% to 30% of the sample is held by the ten biggest clonotypes. The sample's treatment or condition label, in plain terms: allogeneic hematopoietic cell transplantation with graft depleted of TCRalphabeta T cells and CD19 B cells.

Material: PBMCs, mostly from graft donor cells, obtained 360 days after TCRalphabeta/CD19-depleted stem cell transplant. These receptors were collected from a boy in the first two years of life who had a stem cell transplant for Wiskott-Aldrich syndrome, so the T cells may come from the graft donor.

The rearrangement links TRBV12-3 or TRBV12-4 to TRBJ2-1; the D gene is possibly TRBD2 (6 bases). The CDR3 extends over 16 amino acids. The V end lost 6 bases, the J end lost 1 base, and 16 bases lay between the germline ends. The CDR3 loop is CASRDSGELSYNEQFF. The CDR3 DNA reads TGTGCCAGCAGGGATAGCGGCGAATTATCCTACAATGAGCAGTTCTTC.

CDR3 amino acids: CAISSGQGAYNEQFF. CDR3 sequence (DNA): TGTGCCATCAGCTCCGGACAGGGGGCCTACAATGAGCAGTTCTTC. The genes are TRBV10-3 and TRBJ2-1, with 10 bases aligning to TRBD1. V shed 6 bases, J shed 2 bases, and the junction held 4 bases outside the gene matches. The CDR3 contains 15 residues. The germline gives CDR1 ENHRY, CDR2 SYGVKD.

This clonotype turned up a few times. This chain connects TRBV4-2 to TRBJ2-1; 8 bases are shared with TRBD2. The CDR3 length is 17 residues. V trimming: 2 bases; J trimming: 6 bases; junction bases outside the gene matches: 12. Germline CDR1 LGHNA, CDR2 YNFKEQ. The CDR3 DNA follows: TGTGCCAGCAGCCAATTACCACGGGGGGGCGTTCTCAATGAGCAGTTCTTC. This translates into CASSQLPRGGVLNEQFF.

This chain links TRBV15 with TRBJ1-2, with D perhaps matching TRBD1 (5 bases). There are 15 residues in the CDR3. The germline V gene has CDR1 LNHNV and CDR2 YYDKDF (reference sequence). The V and J ends lost 5 bases and 6 bases respectively, with 19 bases between them. In DNA form, the CDR3 reads TGTGCCACCAGCGGTTCCAGGGCGGGTTCGAATGGCTACACCTTC. Its protein product is CATSGSRAGSNGYTF.

This clonotype was counted only a few times. The J gene is TRBJ2-7, the V gene TRBV4-1, with a tentative D call TRBD2 (6 bases). The germline V gene has CDR1 MGHRA and CDR2 YSYEKL. Trimming stripped 0 bases from V and 3 bases from J, with 24 bases between. The CDR3 contains 19 residues. This CDR3 is CASSQDEKGHRDFHYEQYF. The CDR3 nucleotides read TGCGCCAGCAGCCAAGATGAAAAAGGGCACCGGGACTTCCACTACGAGCAGTACTTC.

The chain carries TRBV6-1 and TRBJ2-5; D could derive from TRBD1 or TRBD2 (6 bases each). Germline loops: CDR1 MNHNS, CDR2 SASEGT. The CDR3 runs to 14 residues. V was clipped by 7 bases and J by 2 bases, with 14 bases between them. The CDR3 is CASKYRAGQETQYF. The CDR3 DNA is TGTGCCAGCAAGTACAGGGCGGGGCAAGAGACCCAGTACTTC.

This chain connects TRBV6-2 or TRBV6-3 to TRBJ2-7, with D uncertain. Germline V CDR1 and CDR2: MNHEY, SVGEGT. The CDR3 runs 14 residues. Trimming pared 2 bases from V and 0 bases from J, leaving 8 bases between. The CDR3 DNA reads as TGTGCCAGCAGTTACGTGGGCGGCTCCTACGAGCAGTACTTC. This translates into CASSYVGGSYEQYF.

The chain has TRBV7-9 and TRBJ2-1; 13 bases match TRBD2. CDR3 size: 15 residues. The V gene's germline CDR1 is SEHNR and CDR2 FQNEAQ (reference sequence). Germline trimming cut 1 base from V and 8 bases from J; bases unmatched to any gene: 2. CDR3 in amino acids: CASSLGTSGRDEQFF. The DNA of the CDR3 is TGTGCCAGCAGCTTAGGGACTAGCGGGAGAGATGAGCAGTTCTTC.

This clonotype has more than one count but fewer than ten. J is TRBJ1-1 and V is TRBV4-2; 12 bases map to TRBD1. The germline V gene encodes CDR1 LGHNA and CDR2 YNFKEQ. This CDR3 is 15 amino acids long. V gave up 4 bases and J gave up 8 bases; unmatched junction bases: 8. This CDR3 reads CASSRMGQGAREAFF. The CDR3 bases are TGTGCCAGCAGCCGGATGGGACAGGGGGCGAGGGAAGCTTTCTTT.

In this sample, this clonotype turned up a few times. This chain links TRBV7-9 with TRBJ2-3, with TRBD2 identical over 9 bases. Germline V CDR1 and CDR2: SEHNR, FQNEAQ (reference sequence). J was trimmed by 4 bases and V by 2 bases; bases with no gene match: 10. The CDR3 covers 17 residues. The CDR3 loop reads CASSLSPRGGAADTQYF. The CDR3 nucleotides are TGTGCCAGCAGCTTAAGCCCGCGCGGGGGGGCCGCAGATACGCAGTATTTT.

V and J are TRBV30 and TRBJ1-6; a weak D match, TRBD1 (6 bases). Trimming left V 0 bases short and J 7 bases short, with 10 bases between. This CDR3 has 14 residues. Germline-derived CDR1 and CDR2 are GTSNPN and SVGIG (reference sequence). CDR3 residues: CAWSVNQGNSPLHF. CDR3 DNA sequence: TGTGCCTGGAGTGTAAACCAGGGGAATTCACCCCTCCACTTT.

This clonotype was found a few times. The rearrangement uses TRBV5-1 and TRBJ1-1; D is ambiguous. Germline loops: CDR1 SGHRS, CDR2 YFSETQ. The CDR3 spans 16 residues. Trimming took off 0 bases at V and 1 base at J, with 13 bases between the two ends. The CDR3 sequence: CASSLANEPSNTEAFF. The DNA for the CDR3 is TGCGCCAGCAGCTTGGCCAACGAACCATCGAACACTGAAGCTTTCTTT.

Only a few counts were recorded for this clonotype. The V and J genes are TRBV6-1 and TRBJ2-1; the match to TRBD2 covers 15 bases. From germline, CDR1 is MNHNS and CDR2 SASEGT. The CDR3 consists of 19 residues. J lost 2 bases, V lost 6 bases, and 11 bases had no gene match. Here the CDR3 DNA reads TGTGCCAGCAGGGGCCCCGGGACTAGCGGGAGGTACACCTACAATGAGCAGTTCTTC. As protein: CASRGPGTSGRYTYNEQFF.

This clonotype was observed a handful of times. The chain couples TRBV7-9 to TRBJ1-2; D may be TRBD1 (6 bases). The CDR3 spans 17 residues. CDR1 is SEHNR and CDR2 is FQNEAQ in the germline V gene (reference sequence). Trimming shortened V by 5 bases and J by 4 bases, and 23 bases separated the two germline ends. The CDR3 DNA reads TGTGCCAGCAGCCGACACCCGACAGGCGTCTCTGCCTATGGCTACACCTTC. Protein sequence: CASSRHPTGVSAYGYTF.

CDR3 DNA sequence: TGCGCCAGCAGGGAGGGCAATGAGCAGTTCTTC. This gives the protein CASREGNEQFF. V gene TRBV5-1 combines with J gene TRBJ2-1; maybe TRBD2 (6 bases). Germline CDR1 reads SGHRS; CDR2 reads YFSETQ. V lost 5 bases to trimming and J lost 6 bases, with 6 bases between them. This CDR3 has 11 amino acids.